This entry features one T cell receptor (beta chain) sequence. This record comes from a study of blood T cell repertoires in COVID-19. For the study at large: Samples came from the United States, Italy and Spain, spanning acute and convalescent COVID-19.

In the original processing: Amplification of reference gene primers was used by the study to estimate nucleated cell counts. Repertoires were generated with immunoSEQ multiplex PCR, while TCRdb's copy carries only in-frame clones and drops some. V, J and clone size reflect that table, while D and trimming were determined from the DNA. The sample lists 200,000 to 250,000 clones, about four fifths occurring once. Participants, about 18 to 90 years old, spanned around 25 US areas. Participant-given clinical history determined each cohort assignment. The CDR3 runs to 16 residues. V dropped 3 bases and J dropped 2; count of bases not matched to a gene: 7. In germline, CDR1 is MDHEN, CDR2 SYDVKM.

The sample taken for sequencing was PBMCs or T cells enriched from blood (not recorded which). This receptor was obtained from a woman in her forties with acute COVID-19. V and J are TRBV28 and TRBJ1-2, with 9 positions matching TRBD1. DNA of the CDR3: TGTGCCAGCAGTTTGGGGGACAGGGAGTTAAACTATGGCTACACCTTC. Its protein is CASSLGDRELNYGYTF.